The 3 T cell receptor beta chains reported below all come from one sample, sequenced in a study of blood T cell repertoires in COVID-19. Method: immunoSEQ multiplex PCR; TCRdb's copy keeps in-frame clones and lacks some. The repertoire holds 100,000 or so clones, with just over 90% as singletons. Sample: peripheral blood. The receptors come from a man in his forties or fifties with active COVID-19.

The chain combines TRBV6-2 or TRBV6-3 with TRBJ1-1; D is ambiguous. The germline gives CDR1 MNHEY, CDR2 SVGEGT. With 6 bases removed from V and 0 bases from J, the gap between germline ends came to 8 bases. CDR3 length: 13 residues. The DNA for the CDR3 is TGTGCCAGCAGCGATCCTATGAACACTGAAGCTTTCTTT. This sequence encodes CASSDPMNTEAFF.

The chain links TRBV5-1 to TRBJ2-3; possible D gene TRBD1, 7 bases. CDR1 is SGHRS and CDR2 is YFSETQ in the germline V gene. This CDR3 has 16 residues. Trimming removed 4 bases at V and 0 bases at J, with 15 bases between. CDR3 bases: TGCGCCAGCAGCGGAGGGACAGACTATAGCACAGATACGCAGTATTTT. It codes for CASSGGTDYSTDTQYF.

This clone was detected a few times. Germline and junction disagree at one end, which may indicate a read error. Other nucleotide sequences in the sample specify the same CDR3. The genes are TRBV4-1 and TRBJ2-2; the match to TRBD2 covers 7 bases. Germline V gives CDR1 MGHRA, CDR2 YSYEKL. The CDR3 spans 20 residues. CDR3 amino acids: CATSQQMGGGGAANTGELFF. Written as DNA, the CDR3 is TGCGCCACCAGCCAACAAATGGGGGGGGGTGGAGCCGCGAACACCGGGGAGCTGTTTTTT.